The present T cell receptor (beta chain) was sequenced within a study of CD8+ T cells in alopecia areata. Notes on the study in general: Affected lesional scalp, above all in alopecia totalis/universalis, was more clonal than normal scalp.

In this sample, this clone turned up a few times. Its specificity is unknown. As the sequencing template, cDNA was produced by extracting RNA and reverse transcribing it. This table comes from immunoSEQ multiplex PCR, and its TCRdb copy is limited to in-frame clones, with some not included. Altogether 100,000 or so clones are present, approximately 63% being singletons, with the ten largest covering about a sixth. Treatment meaning: oral pan-JAK inhibitor, 5-10 mg twice daily. Peripheral blood, together with lesional scalp punch biopsies, was collected from alopecia areata patients. The TCR sequence derives from a human donor with alopecia areata. The sequencing here drew on CD8+ T cells sorted from blood, taken between weeks 55 and 65, from a patient treated with tofacitinib.

CDR3 amino acids: CASSSTGGSLTQYF. The CDR3 coding sequence is TGTGCCAGCAGCTCGACGGGGGGGAGCCTTACGCAGTATTTT. V and J are TRBV7-8 and TRBJ2-3; 8 bases fit TRBD2. Looked up from germline, CDR1 is SGHVS and CDR2 is FQNEAQ. V was pared by 4 bases and J by 8 bases, with 8 bases of the junction left unmatched. The CDR3 runs 14 residues. The full variable domain, completed using reference TRBV7-8 and TRBJ2-3, is GAGVSQSPRYKVAKRGQDVALRCDPISGHVSLFWYQQALGQGPEFLTYFQNEAQLDKSGLPSDRFFAERPEGSVSTLKIQRTQQEDSAVYLCASSSTGGSLTQYFGPGTRLTVL.